The 18 T cell receptor beta chains given below trace back to one sample, sequenced in a study of blood T cell repertoires in COVID-19. TCRdb's copy holds only in-frame clones and misses some; the assay was immunoSEQ multiplex PCR. The repertoire holds roughly 190,000 clones, with 80% to 85% as singletons. Input material: peripheral blood. These receptors all stem from a woman in her seventies with COVID-19, enrolled during active disease.

This chain connects TRBV10-3 to TRBJ2-3; 7 bases align to TRBD2. The CDR3 has 16 amino acids. CDR1 and CDR2 (germline): ENHRY, SYGVKD. V lost 10 bases, J lost 6 bases, and 19 bases stayed unmatched. The CDR3 spells CATIATLAATRDTQYF. DNA for the CDR3: TGTGCCACCATCGCCACGCTAGCGGCGACTAGGGATACGCAGTATTTT.

The chain uses TRBV27 and TRBJ2-3; TRBD1 matches at 8 bases. Germline loops: CDR1 MNHEY, CDR2 SMNVEV (reference sequence). J lost 8 bases, V lost 3 bases, and 7 bases had no gene match. This CDR3 region has 14 residues. This CDR3 reads CASSFQGALGTQYF. Written as DNA, the CDR3 is TGTGCCAGCAGTTTTCAGGGGGCGTTGGGTACGCAGTATTTT.

The chain employs TRBV27 and TRBJ1-3; no clear D gene. This CDR3 spans 17 amino acids. With 3 bases removed from V and 2 bases from J, the gap between germline ends came to 17 bases. The V gene's germline CDR1 is MNHEY and CDR2 SMNVEV (reference sequence). CDR3 sequence: CASSFAAPPATGNTIYF. The CDR3 coding sequence is TGTGCCAGCAGTTTCGCGGCGCCACCGGCCACTGGAAACACCATATATTTT.

This rearrangement joins TRBV7-8 to TRBJ2-5, with 9 bases fitting TRBD2. CDR3 size: 16 residues. From germline, CDR1 is SGHVS and CDR2 FQNEAQ. V was clipped by 5 bases and J by 1 base; unmatched bases: 8. This chain's CDR3 is CASSISGGLLQETQYF. The CDR3 nucleotides are TGTGCCAGCAGCATTAGCGGGGGCCTCCTCCAAGAGACCCAGTACTTC.

The sample holds many counts of this clone. The chain combines TRBV15 with TRBJ1-5; no definite D call. Trimming cost V 5 bases and J 4 bases, with 12 bases left between them. Germline-derived CDR1 and CDR2 are LNHNV and YYDKDF (reference sequence). The CDR3 loop spans 14 amino acids. CDR3 DNA sequence: TGTGCCACCAGCGGGCTCCTTCCAAATCAGCCCCAGCATTTT. It is translated as CATSGLLPNQPQHF.

The chain recombines TRBV5-6 with TRBJ1-2; D unclear. Between the trimmed V and J ends, which lost 0 bases and 4 bases, there was a span of 7 bases. The CDR3 sequence is 13 residues long. Germline assignment: CDR1 SGHDT and CDR2 YYEEEE. The CDR3 spells CASSLERLYGYTF. Written as DNA, the CDR3 is TGTGCCAGCAGCTTGGAGAGGCTCTATGGCTACACCTTC.

This chain joins TRBV18 and TRBJ1-3; D not resolved. This CDR3 is 13 amino acids long. V was trimmed by 5 bases and J by 5 bases, leaving 10 bases between them. CDR1 and CDR2 (germline): KGHSH, LQKENI. CDR3 sequence reads: CASSSDYRNTIYF. The CDR3 DNA follows: TGTGCCAGCTCATCGGACTACCGAAACACCATATATTTT.

This chain joins TRBV5-6 and TRBJ2-7, with TRBD1 matching over 8 bases. V shed 1 base and J 3 bases; nucleotides not matched to a gene: 6. Germline assignment: CDR1 SGHDT and CDR2 YYEEEE. The CDR3 totals 15 residues. The CDR3 loop is CASSLRPGGIYEQYF. The CDR3 region has the DNA TGTGCCAGCAGCTTGAGGCCAGGGGGCATCTACGAGCAGTACTTC.

V and J are TRBV30 and TRBJ2-5; 8 bases align to TRBD2. The germline CDR1 and CDR2 sequences are GTSNPN and SVGIG (reference sequence). CDR3 length: 14 amino acids. The junction had 5 bases not matched to a gene; V was cut back by 4 bases and J by 1 base. CDR3 bases: TGTGCCTGGAAAAAGCGGGGGTTCCAAGAGACCCAGTACTTC. Translating gives CAWKKRGFQETQYF.

The rearrangement joins TRBV10-3 to TRBJ2-4; TRBD2 agrees at 12 bases. Looked up from germline, CDR1 is ENHRY and CDR2 is SYGVKD. J was trimmed by 5 bases and V by 6 bases; bases with no gene match: 8. CDR3 length: 16 amino acids. The CDR3 is CAIRDRASGGENIQYF. DNA of the CDR3: TGTGCCATCAGAGACCGGGCTAGCGGGGGGGAAAACATTCAGTACTTC.

This clone turned up a few times. The rearrangement joins TRBV4-2 to TRBJ2-1; D may be TRBD2 (7 bases). Between the trimmed V and J ends, which lost 1 base and 4 bases, there was a span of 11 bases. Germline assignment: CDR1 LGHNA and CDR2 YNFKEQ. The CDR3 is made up of 15 amino acids. CDR3 residues: CASSQGGGGYNEQFF. In nucleotides, the CDR3 is TGTGCCAGCAGCCAAGGGGGAGGGGGATACAATGAGCAGTTCTTC.

The V call is TRBV12-3 or TRBV12-4, the J call TRBJ2-1; tentative D call: TRBD2 (6 bases). V was trimmed by 6 bases and J by 7 bases, leaving 13 bases between them. CDR3 length: 13 residues. The CDR3 loop is CASSAGLYNEQFF. The CDR3 region has the DNA TGTGCCAGCAGCGCGGGACTCTATAATGAGCAGTTCTTC.

V gene TRBV29-1 combines with J gene TRBJ1-4, with D possibly being TRBD1 (6 bases). Germline V CDR1 and CDR2: SQVTM, ANQGSEA. V was pared by 3 bases and J by 8 bases, with 13 bases between. The CDR3 has 13 amino acids. CDR3 residues: CSVDPDRSEKLFF. In DNA, the CDR3 is TGCAGCGTTGACCCAGACAGGAGCGAAAAACTGTTTTTT.

V and J are TRBV2 and TRBJ2-3; D is perhaps TRBD2 (5 bases). Germline CDR1 SNHLY, CDR2 FYNNEI. V lost 6 bases and J lost 2, with 9 bases in between. The CDR3 is 13 residues long. The CDR3 reads CASSLDFTDTQYF. CDR3 DNA sequence: TGTGCCAGCAGCCTGGACTTCACAGATACGCAGTATTTT. Drawing the rest from reference TRBV2 and TRBJ2-3, the complete variable domain is EPEVTQTPSHQVTQMGQEVILRCVPISNHLYFYWYRQILGQKVEFLVSFYNNEISEKSEIFDDQFSVERPDGSNFTLKIRSTKLEDSAMYFCASSLDFTDTQYFGPGTRLTVL.

This clone was recorded a few times. The V and J genes are TRBV5-4 and TRBJ2-4; no firm D call. The CDR3 contains 15 residues. Looked up from germline, CDR1 is SGHNT and CDR2 is YYREEE (reference sequence). Trimming cost V 4 bases and J 0 bases, with 11 bases left between them. CDR3 in DNA: TGTGCCAGCAGCCTCACGACGGGAGCCAAAAACATTCAGTACTTC. Encoded protein: CASSLTTGAKNIQYF.

V is TRBV30 and J is TRBJ1-2; 9 bases align to TRBD1. With V trimmed by 7 bases and J by 9 bases, 15 bases remained unmatched. CDR1 and CDR2 (germline): GTSNPN, SVGIG (reference sequence). The CDR3 extends over 14 amino acids. The CDR3 is CAFSYRDRVRSYTF. Here the CDR3 DNA reads TGTGCCTTTTCATACCGGGACAGGGTGAGGAGCTACACCTTC.

This clone was counted ten times or more. This chain uses TRBV5-8 with TRBJ1-2; possibly TRBD1 for D (5 bases). Germline V CDR1 and CDR2: SGHTS, YDEGEE. With 5 bases removed from V and 8 bases from J, the gap between germline ends came to 16 bases. The CDR3 sequence is 13 residues long. The CDR3 sequence: CASSSTGRNGYTF. CDR3 DNA: TGTGCCAGCAGTTCAACAGGAAGGAACGGCTACACCTTC.

The rearrangement joins TRBV6-6 to TRBJ2-1; 8 bases map to TRBD2. The trim removed 10 bases at V and 4 bases at J, leaving 6 bases unmatched. The CDR3 is 13 amino acids. The germline V gene encodes CDR1 MNHNY and CDR2 SVGAGI (reference sequence). The CDR3 DNA is TGTGCCATAGGCGGGGGGCTTTACAATGAGCAGTTCTTC. Its translation: CAIGGGLYNEQFF.